This T cell receptor (beta chain) came from a study of blood T cell repertoires in COVID-19. Across the whole study: Donors in the United States, Italy and Spain gave samples during acute or convalescent COVID-19. From T cells, B-cell-depleted T cells, or PBMCs came the material, which was cDNA or gDNA.

How the authors handled the data: How many nucleated cells were present was estimated from reference gene primer amplification. Assay used: immunoSEQ multiplex PCR; TCRdb lists only in-frame clones, some missing. The DNA gave D and trimming, while V, J and clone size come from that table. Among tens of thousands of clones listed, 78% were seen once. This CDR3 is 17 amino acids long. Trimming at V came to 7 bases and at J to 3 bases, leaving 14 bases not matched to a gene. Per germline, CDR1 SEHNR and CDR2 FQNEAQ (reference sequence). The receptor comes from a human donor in a cohort sampled during active COVID-19. Sequencing was performed on peripheral blood. The J gene is TRBJ1-2, the V gene TRBV7-9; 10 nucleotides match TRBD1. The CDR3 region has the DNA TGTGCCAGCACCTCCTCATCAGGGACAGGGGATTACTATGGCTACACCTTC. Residues: CASTSSSGTGDYYGYTF.